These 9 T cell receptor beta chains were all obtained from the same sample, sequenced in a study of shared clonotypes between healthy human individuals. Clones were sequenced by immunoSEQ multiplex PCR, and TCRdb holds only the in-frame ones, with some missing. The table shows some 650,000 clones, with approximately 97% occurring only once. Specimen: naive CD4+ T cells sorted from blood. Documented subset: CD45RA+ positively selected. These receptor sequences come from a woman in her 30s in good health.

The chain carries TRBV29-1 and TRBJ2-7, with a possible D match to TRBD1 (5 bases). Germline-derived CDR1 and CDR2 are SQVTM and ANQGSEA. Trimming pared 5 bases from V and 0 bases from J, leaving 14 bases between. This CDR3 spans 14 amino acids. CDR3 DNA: TGCAGCGTTTTTTTACCTGGACACTCCTACGAGCAGTACTTC. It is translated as CSVFLPGHSYEQYF.

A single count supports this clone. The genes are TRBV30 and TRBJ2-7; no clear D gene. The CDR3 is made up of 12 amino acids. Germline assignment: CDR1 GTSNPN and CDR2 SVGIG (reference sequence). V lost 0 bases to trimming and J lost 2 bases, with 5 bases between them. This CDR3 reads CAWSVSAYEQYF. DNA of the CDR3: TGTGCCTGGAGTGTTTCGGCCTACGAGCAGTACTTC.

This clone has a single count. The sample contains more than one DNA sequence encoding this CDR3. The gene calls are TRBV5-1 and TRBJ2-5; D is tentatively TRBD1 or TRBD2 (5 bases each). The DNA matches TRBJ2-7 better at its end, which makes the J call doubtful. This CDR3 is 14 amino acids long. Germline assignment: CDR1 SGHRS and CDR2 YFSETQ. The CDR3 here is CASSLAGSSYEQYF. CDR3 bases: TGCGCCAGCAGCTTGGCAGGGAGCTCCTACGAGCAGTACTTC.

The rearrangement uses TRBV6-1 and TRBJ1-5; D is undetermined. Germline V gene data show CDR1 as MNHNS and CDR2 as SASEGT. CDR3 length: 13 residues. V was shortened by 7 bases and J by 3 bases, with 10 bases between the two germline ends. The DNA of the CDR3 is TGTGCCAGCACCGAAGGCACCAATCAGCCCCAGCATTTT. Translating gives CASTEGTNQPQHF.

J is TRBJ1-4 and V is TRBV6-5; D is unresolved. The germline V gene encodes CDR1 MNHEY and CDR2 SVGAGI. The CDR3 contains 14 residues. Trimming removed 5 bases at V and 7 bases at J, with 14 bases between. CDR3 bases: TGTGCCAGCAGTACCGGACCGACCCCTGAAAAACTGTTTTTT. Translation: CASSTGPTPEKLFF.

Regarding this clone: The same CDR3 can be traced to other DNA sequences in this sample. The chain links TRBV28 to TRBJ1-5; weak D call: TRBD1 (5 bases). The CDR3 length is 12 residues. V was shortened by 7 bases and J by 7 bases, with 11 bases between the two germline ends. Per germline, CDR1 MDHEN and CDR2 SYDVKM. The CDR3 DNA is TGTGCCAGCATCCAGGGCGGACAGCCCCAGCATTTT. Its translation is CASIQGGQPQHF. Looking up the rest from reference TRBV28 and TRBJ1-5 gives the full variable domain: DVKVTQSSRYLVKRTGEKVFLECVQDMDHENMFWYRQDPGLGLRLIYFSYDVKMKEKGDIPEGYSVSREKKERFSLILESASTNQTSMYLCASIQGGQPQHFGDGTRLSIL.

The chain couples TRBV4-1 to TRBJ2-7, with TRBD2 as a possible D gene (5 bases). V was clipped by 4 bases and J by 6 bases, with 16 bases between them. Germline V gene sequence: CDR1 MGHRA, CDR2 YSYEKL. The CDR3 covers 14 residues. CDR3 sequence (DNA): TGCGCCAGCAGCCGCGGGCCAGGCCCCTCCGAGCAGTACTTC. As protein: CASSRGPGPSEQYF.

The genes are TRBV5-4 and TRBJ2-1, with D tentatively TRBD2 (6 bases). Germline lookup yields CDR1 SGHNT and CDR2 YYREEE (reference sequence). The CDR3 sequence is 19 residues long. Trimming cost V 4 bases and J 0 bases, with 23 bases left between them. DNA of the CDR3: TGTGCCAGCAGCGTTAGCGGCCTGGGGTCCCCGAGCTCCTACAATGAGCAGTTCTTC. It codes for CASSVSGLGSPSSYNEQFF.

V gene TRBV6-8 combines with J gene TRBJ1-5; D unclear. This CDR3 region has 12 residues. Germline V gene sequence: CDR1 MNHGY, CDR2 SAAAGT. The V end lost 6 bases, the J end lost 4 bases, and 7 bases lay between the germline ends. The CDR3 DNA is TGTGCCAGCAGAGTACTAAATCAGCCCCAGCATTTT. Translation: CASRVLNQPQHF.